This TCR beta chain derives from a study of T cells in Graves' hyperthyroidism and ophthalmopathy. Study-level information: Peripheral blood was secured at the point of initial diagnosis, before any treatment. The study, taken as a whole, reports: Before onset, ophthalmopathy was predicted by the model a median around 6.5 months earlier.

This clonotype was observed many times. The antigen remains unidentified. Germline CDR1 and CDR2: DFQATT and SNEGSKA (reference sequence). V dropped 6 bases and J dropped 5 bases, with 17 bases sitting between them. The CDR3 has 13 amino acids. Amplified TCR beta CDR3 regions came from RNA transcripts. During a first-round RT-PCR of the TCR CDR3, the HTBI primer set was used. TCRdb re-analysed the multiplex PCR reads in MiXCR, keeping a single row per CDR3 protein. The sample records about 210,000 distinct CDR3 sequences, more than 15% being singletons. The specimen was blood. The source of this sequence is a man aged 50 to 60 with Graves' hyperthyroidism. J is TRBJ2-7 and V is TRBV20-1, with D possibly matching TRBD2 (5 bases). The CDR3 DNA reads TGCAGTGCGAGGGTGCTCCCTAAGGACGAGCAGTACTTC. Encoded protein: CSARVLPKDEQYF.